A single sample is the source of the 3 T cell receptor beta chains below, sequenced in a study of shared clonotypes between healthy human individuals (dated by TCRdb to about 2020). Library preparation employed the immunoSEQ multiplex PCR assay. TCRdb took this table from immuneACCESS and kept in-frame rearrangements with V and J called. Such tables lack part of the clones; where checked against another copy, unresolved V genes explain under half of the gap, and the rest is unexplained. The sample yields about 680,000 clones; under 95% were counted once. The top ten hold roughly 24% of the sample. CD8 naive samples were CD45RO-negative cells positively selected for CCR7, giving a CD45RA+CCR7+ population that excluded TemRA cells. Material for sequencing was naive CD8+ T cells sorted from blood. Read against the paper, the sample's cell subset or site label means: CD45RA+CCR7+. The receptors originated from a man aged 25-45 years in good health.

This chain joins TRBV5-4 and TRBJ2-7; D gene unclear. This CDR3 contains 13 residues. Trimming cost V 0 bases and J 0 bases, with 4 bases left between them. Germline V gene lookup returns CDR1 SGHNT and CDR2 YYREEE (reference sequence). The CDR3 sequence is CASSLAGSYEQYF. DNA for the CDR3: TGTGCCAGCAGCTTGGCAGGCTCCTACGAGCAGTACTTC.

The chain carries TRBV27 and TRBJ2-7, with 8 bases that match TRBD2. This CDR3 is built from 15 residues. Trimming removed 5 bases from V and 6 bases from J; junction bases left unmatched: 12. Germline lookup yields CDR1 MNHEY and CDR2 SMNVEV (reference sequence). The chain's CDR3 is CASSLRGAGVFEQYF. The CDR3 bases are TGTGCCAGCAGTCTCCGGGGAGCGGGAGTGTTCGAGCAGTACTTC.

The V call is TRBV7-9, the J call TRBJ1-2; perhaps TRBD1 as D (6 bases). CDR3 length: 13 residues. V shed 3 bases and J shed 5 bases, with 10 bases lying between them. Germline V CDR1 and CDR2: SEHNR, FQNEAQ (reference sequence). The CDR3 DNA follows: TGTGCCAGCAGCTTCGGGGGGCAGTATGGCTACACCTTC. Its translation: CASSFGGQYGYTF.